A single sample gave rise to the 11 T cell receptor beta chains below, sequenced in a study of human T cells and chemical hapten exposure. TCRdb itself ran the 5' RACE reads through MiXCR, one entry per CDR3 protein. The table records roughly 81,000 distinct CDR3 sequences, 15% to 20% of them present only once. The template was total RNA from unfractionated whole blood. The receptors here all came from a female donor in good health.

There are a few counts of this clonotype. This rearrangement joins TRBV13 to TRBJ1-6, with a weak D call TRBD1 (6 bases). This CDR3 spans 16 amino acids. The V end lost 2 bases, the J end lost 3 bases, and 11 bases lay between the germline ends. Per germline, CDR1 PRHDT and CDR2 FYEKMQ (reference sequence). CDR3 loop: CASSLSLDSYNSPLHF. The CDR3 coding sequence is TGTGCCAGCAGCTTAAGTTTGGACAGCTATAATTCACCCCTCCACTTT.

In this sample, this clonotype turned up many times. V usage is TRBV18 and J usage is TRBJ1-3; D is unclear. The CDR3 has 16 residues. Germline V lookup: CDR1 KGHSH, CDR2 LQKENI. V lost 6 bases and J lost 2, with 17 bases in between. In DNA form, the CDR3 reads TGTGCCAGCTCGCCTGGACGGCCGTCCACTGGAAACACCATATATTTT. Translation gives CASSPGRPSTGNTIYF.

This clonotype was seen only a few times. V is TRBV7-2 and J is TRBJ1-3, with D perhaps matching TRBD1 (5 bases). CDR3 length: 15 residues. With 1 base removed from V and 2 bases from J, the gap between germline ends came to 9 bases. Germline V gives CDR1 SGHTA, CDR2 FQGNSA. CDR3 nucleotides: TGTGCCAGCAGCTTAGAGCCAGGGCCTGGAAACACCATATATTTT. It is translated as CASSLEPGPGNTIYF.

This sequence joins TRBV4-2 and TRBJ1-1, with D possibly matching TRBD1 (5 bases). The V end lost 5 bases, the J end lost 3 bases, and 16 bases lay between the germline ends. This CDR3 contains 15 residues. Germline V gene sequence: CDR1 LGHNA, CDR2 YNFKEQ. CDR3 sequence reads: CASSEPRGADTEAFF. The DNA of the CDR3 is TGTGCCAGCAGCGAACCCAGAGGGGCTGACACTGAAGCTTTCTTT.

This clonotype has just a few counts. V gene TRBV7-2 combines with J gene TRBJ2-1; D ambiguous. The CDR3 sequence is 16 residues long. V lost 2 bases and J 8 bases, leaving 19 bases between the germline ends. Germline assignment: CDR1 SGHTA and CDR2 FQGNSA. CDR3 sequence reads: CASSLFSPTLLDEQFF. The CDR3 bases are TGTGCCAGCAGCTTATTTTCCCCCACGCTTCTGGATGAGCAGTTCTTC.

The CDR3 protein is CASSLEGIGELFF. DNA for the CDR3: TGCGCCAGCAGCTTGGAGGGGATCGGGGAGCTGTTTTTT. V and J are TRBV5-1 and TRBJ2-2; D is perhaps TRBD1 (5 bases). Germline V lookup: CDR1 SGHRS, CDR2 YFSETQ. The CDR3 is 13 residues long. The V end was cut by 0 bases, the J end by 7 bases, with 7 bases between.

The V gene is TRBV5-1, the J gene TRBJ2-7; D may be TRBD1 (6 bases). The V end lost 0 bases, the J end lost 1 base, and 8 bases lay between the germline ends. The CDR3 loop spans 14 amino acids. Germline CDR1 and CDR2: SGHRS and YFSETQ. The CDR3 sequence: CASSLVGQSYEQYF. The CDR3 nucleotides are TGCGCCAGCAGCTTGGTTGGACAGTCCTACGAGCAGTACTTC.

This clonotype was seen a handful of times. The genes are TRBV14 and TRBJ1-6; the D gene is possibly TRBD1 (5 bases). The germline V gene encodes CDR1 SGHDN and CDR2 FVKESK. There are 15 residues in the CDR3. With 6 bases removed from V and 7 bases from J, the gap between germline ends came to 16 bases. CDR3 in amino acids: CASRRGEFGNSPLHF. The DNA of the CDR3 is TGTGCCAGCAGGCGGGGGGAATTCGGCAATTCACCCCTCCACTTT.

In its sample, this clonotype was seen a few times. This chain connects TRBV12-3 or TRBV12-4 to TRBJ1-1; D is unclear. Trimming took off 5 bases at V and 5 bases at J, with 9 bases between the two ends. The CDR3 has 12 residues. DNA of the CDR3: TGTGCCAGCAGTAGTATGGGGACTGAAGCTTTCTTT. This translates into CASSSMGTEAFF.

This clonotype has more than one count but fewer than ten. The genes are TRBV6-5 and TRBJ1-4, with no clear D. The germline gives CDR1 MNHEY, CDR2 SVGAGI. The CDR3 extends over 14 amino acids. The V and J ends lost 5 bases and 0 bases respectively, with 7 bases between them. CDR3 sequence (DNA): TGTGCCAGCAGTCGACTGCCAACTAATGAAAAACTGTTTTTT. This codes for CASSRLPTNEKLFF.

The table lists this clonotype with a count of one. Germline is not matched at one junction end, which may reflect a read error. The chain is built from TRBV20-1 and TRBJ2-1; TRBD1 matches at 11 bases. Germline V gives CDR1 DFQATT, CDR2 SNEGSKA (reference sequence). The CDR3 has 15 amino acids. CDR3 in DNA: TGCACTGCTAGAGATGGGACAGGGGGTTACAATGAGCAGTTCTTC. Residues: CTARDGTGGYNEQFF.